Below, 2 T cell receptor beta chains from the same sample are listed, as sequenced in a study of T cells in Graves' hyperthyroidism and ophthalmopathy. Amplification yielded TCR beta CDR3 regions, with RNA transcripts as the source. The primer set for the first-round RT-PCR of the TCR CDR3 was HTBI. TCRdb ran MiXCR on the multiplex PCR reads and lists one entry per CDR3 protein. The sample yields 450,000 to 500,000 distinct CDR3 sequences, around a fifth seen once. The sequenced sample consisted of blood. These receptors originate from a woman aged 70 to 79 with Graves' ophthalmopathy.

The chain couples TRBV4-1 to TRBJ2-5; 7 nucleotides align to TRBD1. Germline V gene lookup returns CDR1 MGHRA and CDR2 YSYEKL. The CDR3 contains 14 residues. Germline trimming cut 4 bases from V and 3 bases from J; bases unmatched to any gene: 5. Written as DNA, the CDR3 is TGCGCCAGCAGCCCGGGACAGAGTGAAGAGACCCAGTACTTC. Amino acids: CASSPGQSEETQYF.

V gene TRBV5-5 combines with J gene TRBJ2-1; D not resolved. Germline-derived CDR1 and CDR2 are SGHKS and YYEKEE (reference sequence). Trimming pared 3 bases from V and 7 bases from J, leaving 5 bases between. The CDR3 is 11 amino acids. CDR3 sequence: CASSYINEQFF. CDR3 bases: TGTGCCAGCAGCTATATAAATGAGCAGTTCTTC.